This T cell receptor (beta chain) was profiled in a study of T cell changes during pregnancy in multiple sclerosis. Germline V gene data show CDR1 as SGDLS and CDR2 as YYNGEE. The CDR3 consists of 15 residues. V lost 0 bases and J lost 2, with 9 bases in between. The protocol was immunoSEQ multiplex PCR, while the TCRdb copy is restricted to in-frame clones and leaves out a portion. The sample lists approximately 70,000 clones; 90% to 95% were seen once. The chain uses TRBV9 and TRBJ1-5; the D is unclear. This TCR derives from a female donor in good health, enrolled as a control in a pregnancy study. Sequences were derived from peripheral blood, sampled in the third trimester of pregnancy. The CDR3 is CASSVGDTRNQPQHF. The CDR3 coding sequence is TGTGCCAGCAGCGTAGGTGACACCCGCAATCAGCCCCAGCATTTT.